The 16 T cell receptor beta chains given below trace back to one sample, sequenced in a study of regulatory T cells in long-lasting Graves disease. The sample's time point: persistent/refractory GD, antithyroid drugs over 5 years with positive TRAb. PBMCs provided the RNA from which the TCR library was made. Through Arm-PCR of CDR3 regions and iRepertoire HTBI primers, TCR beta libraries were built. TCRdb reprocessed the multiplex PCR reads with MiXCR, giving one entry per CDR3 protein. The table shows about 470,000 distinct CDR3 sequences, with about 22% occurring only once. The input for sequencing was peripheral blood mononuclear cells (PBMCs), taken when the disease was refractory, from a patient treated with antithyroid drugs. These receptors all stem from a female donor with Graves disease.

This clonotype came up many times. The chain has TRBV5-1 and TRBJ1-4; 9 bases line up with TRBD1. This CDR3 has 14 residues. Germline V CDR1 and CDR2: SGHRS, YFSETQ. J gave up 7 bases and V 4 bases, and 5 bases lay outside the gene matches. The CDR3 bases are TGCGCCAGCAGCCCGGGACAGGGAGGTGAAAAACTGTTTTTT. Translating gives CASSPGQGGEKLFF.

This clonotype was found a few times. The chain combines TRBV20-1 with TRBJ1-2; D is ambiguous. This CDR3 comprises 14 residues. V was trimmed by 2 bases and J by 4 bases, leaving 14 bases between them. The germline gives CDR1 DFQATT, CDR2 SNEGSKA (reference sequence). DNA of the CDR3: TGCAGTGCTAGAAACGACATTGCCCTCTATGGCTACACCTTC. It translates to CSARNDIALYGYTF.

This clonotype was detected only a few times. The rearrangement joins TRBV29-1 to TRBJ1-2; D is unresolved. V lost 5 bases to trimming and J lost 6 bases, with 16 bases between them. The CDR3 has 13 amino acids. Germline V gene data show CDR1 as SQVTM and CDR2 as ANQGSEA. The CDR3 spells CSVSQVSLNGYTF. The CDR3 DNA reads as TGCAGCGTTTCCCAGGTTTCATTAAATGGCTACACCTTC.

This clonotype showed up many times. J is TRBJ2-7 and V is TRBV28; no definite D call. V was shortened by 4 bases and J by 5 bases, with 12 bases between the two germline ends. The CDR3 extends over 13 amino acids. Germline values: CDR1 MDHEN, CDR2 SYDVKM. The CDR3 DNA reads as TGTGCCAGCAGTTCGCATGCCCCCAACGAGCAGTACTTC. Translated, it gives CASSSHAPNEQYF.

This clonotype was seen many times. CDR3 coding DNA: TGTGCCAGTAACGGGGGGGCTGGGGAGACCCAGTACTTC. This translates into CASNGGAGETQYF. The V call is TRBV2, the J call TRBJ2-5; 8 bases agree with TRBD2. The ends lost 9 bases at V and 5 bases at J; junction bases unmatched: 8. Germline lookup yields CDR1 SNHLY and CDR2 FYNNEI. The CDR3 extends over 13 amino acids.

To note about this clonotype: A much larger clone differs by one base, so this may be a read error. This chain uses TRBV11-3 with TRBJ2-2; D remains unclear. With 5 bases removed from V and 7 bases from J, the gap between germline ends came to 8 bases. This CDR3 is built from 12 residues. Germline V CDR1 and CDR2: SGHNT, YENEEA. CDR3 protein: CASSLSFGELFF. The CDR3 bases are TGTGCCAGCAGCCTTAGTTTCGGGGAGCTGTTTTTT. Full variable domain (rest looked up from reference TRBV11-3 and TRBJ2-2): EAGVVQSPRYKIIEKKQPVAFWCNPISGHNTLYWYLQNLGQGPELLIRYENEEAVDDSQLPKDRFSAERLKGVDSTLKIQPAELGDSAVYLCASSLSFGELFFGEGSRLTVL.

This clonotype was counted at least ten times. The chain carries TRBV7-8 and TRBJ1-4, with D hard to call. Germline CDR1 and CDR2: SGHVS and FQNEAQ. V was pared by 5 bases and J by 3 bases, with 13 bases between. This CDR3 is 15 amino acids long. CDR3 sequence (DNA): TGTGCCAGCAGCAAGCGTAGGGTACCTAATGAAAAACTGTTTTTT. Its translation: CASSKRRVPNEKLFF.

This clonotype was detected ten times or more. The CDR3 sequence: CASGDPLGTTEAFF. The CDR3 coding sequence is TGTGCCAGCGGAGACCCATTGGGGACCACTGAAGCTTTCTTT. The chain couples TRBV2 to TRBJ1-1; D is possibly TRBD1 (5 bases). V lost 8 bases and J lost 4, with 17 bases in between. The CDR3 is 14 residues long. Germline V gene data show CDR1 as SNHLY and CDR2 as FYNNEI.

This clonotype was detected a few times. The CDR3 region is CASSSSSASITQYF. In nucleotides, the CDR3 is TGTGCCAGCAGCTCTTCTAGCGCCTCGATTACGCAGTATTTT. The gene calls are TRBV7-3 and TRBJ2-3, with D perhaps matching TRBD2 (6 bases). The germline gives CDR1 SGHTA, CDR2 FQGTGA. This CDR3 is 14 amino acids long. Trimming cost V 4 bases and J 8 bases, with 16 bases left between them.

This clonotype was detected many times. The chain uses TRBV7-8 and TRBJ1-5; D unresolved. The germline CDR1 and CDR2 sequences are SGHVS and FQNEAQ. V was cut by 4 bases and J by 3 bases, with 4 bases left in between. CDR3 size: 12 residues. CDR3: CASSSLNQPQHF. As DNA, the CDR3 is TGTGCCAGCAGCTCCCTCAATCAGCCCCAGCATTTT.

This clonotype occurred a few times. The rearrangement links TRBV6-1 to TRBJ1-4, with a tentative D call TRBD1 (5 bases). CDR1 is MNHNS and CDR2 is SASEGT in the germline V gene. CDR3 length: 13 amino acids. V lost 7 bases, J lost 4 bases, and 10 bases lay in between. In nucleotides, the CDR3 is TGTGCCAGCACCGGGGGAGGTAATGAAAAACTGTTTTTT. Encoded protein: CASTGGGNEKLFF.

The J gene is TRBJ1-4, the V gene TRBV12-3 or TRBV12-4; no clear D. Trimming left V 5 bases short and J 5 bases short, with 6 bases between. The CDR3 runs to 12 residues. The CDR3, as DNA: TGTGCCAGCAGTGCGCAAAATGAAAAACTGTTTTTT. This encodes CASSAQNEKLFF.

This clonotype was observed at least ten times. V gene TRBV28 combines with J gene TRBJ2-2, with a weak D call TRBD1 (6 bases). Germline values: CDR1 MDHEN, CDR2 SYDVKM. The CDR3 consists of 13 residues. Trimming shortened V by 6 bases and J by 5 bases, and 10 bases separated the two germline ends. The chain's CDR3 is CASSYRETGELFF. The CDR3 nucleotides are TGTGCCAGCAGCTACAGGGAAACCGGGGAGCTGTTTTTT. Looking up the rest from reference TRBV28 and TRBJ2-2 gives the full variable domain: DVKVTQSSRYLVKRTGEKVFLECVQDMDHENMFWYRQDPGLGLRLIYFSYDVKMKEKGDIPEGYSVSREKKERFSLILESASTNQTSMYLCASSYRETGELFFGEGSRLTVL.

Regarding this clonotype: Just one base apart from a much larger clone, this may be a read error. This rearrangement joins TRBV6-5 to TRBJ2-7, with 8 bases fitting TRBD2. The germline CDR1 and CDR2 sequences are MNHEY and SVGAGI. V trimming: 2 bases; J trimming: 1 base; junction bases outside the gene matches: 10. This CDR3 spans 17 amino acids. The CDR3 here is CASSYPIASGSSYEQYF. In nucleotides, the CDR3 is TGTGCCAGCAGTTACCCGATTGCGAGCGGGAGTTCCTACGAGCAGTACTTC.

Concerning this clonotype: Since a much larger clone is just one base distant, this may be a read error. J is TRBJ1-2 and V is TRBV6-2 or TRBV6-3, with D uncertain. Germline V gene sequence: CDR1 MNHEY, CDR2 SVGEGT. The germline V and J ends were trimmed by 4 bases and 3 bases, with 9 bases remaining between them. The CDR3 is 13 amino acids. CDR3 sequence reads: CASSSGNDYGYTF. CDR3 nucleotide sequence: TGTGCCAGCAGTTCGGGCAATGACTATGGCTACACCTTC.

J is TRBJ2-5 and V is TRBV25-1; no firm D call. The CDR3 has 14 amino acids. The V end was cut by 1 base, the J end by 5 bases, with 11 bases between. The germline CDR1 and CDR2 sequences are MGHDK and SYGVNS. CDR3 nucleotides: TGTGCCAGCAGTGAATCAAACATCCCGGAGACCCAGTACTTC. It translates to CASSESNIPETQYF.